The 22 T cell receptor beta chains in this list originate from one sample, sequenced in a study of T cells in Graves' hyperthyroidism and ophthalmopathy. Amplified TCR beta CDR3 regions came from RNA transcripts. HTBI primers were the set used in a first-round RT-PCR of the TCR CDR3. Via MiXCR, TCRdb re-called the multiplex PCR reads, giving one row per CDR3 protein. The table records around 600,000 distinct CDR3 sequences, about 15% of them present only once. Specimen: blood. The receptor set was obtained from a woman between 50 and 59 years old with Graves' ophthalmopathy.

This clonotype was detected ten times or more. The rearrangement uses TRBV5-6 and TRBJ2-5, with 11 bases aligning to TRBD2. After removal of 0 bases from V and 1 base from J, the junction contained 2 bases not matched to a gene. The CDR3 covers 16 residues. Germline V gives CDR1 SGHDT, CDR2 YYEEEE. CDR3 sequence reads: CASSLALAGGQETQYF. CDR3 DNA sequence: TGTGCCAGCAGCTTGGCGCTAGCGGGAGGCCAAGAGACCCAGTACTTC.

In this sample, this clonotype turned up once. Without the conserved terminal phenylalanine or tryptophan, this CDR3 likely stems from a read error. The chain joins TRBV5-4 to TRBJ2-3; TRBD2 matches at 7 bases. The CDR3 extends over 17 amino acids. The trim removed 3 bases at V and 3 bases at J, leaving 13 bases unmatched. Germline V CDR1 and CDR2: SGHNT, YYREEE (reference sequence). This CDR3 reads CASSSPMVGRATDTQYS. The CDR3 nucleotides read TGTGCCAGCAGCTCGCCGATGGTTGGGAGGGCTACAGATACGCAGTATTCT.

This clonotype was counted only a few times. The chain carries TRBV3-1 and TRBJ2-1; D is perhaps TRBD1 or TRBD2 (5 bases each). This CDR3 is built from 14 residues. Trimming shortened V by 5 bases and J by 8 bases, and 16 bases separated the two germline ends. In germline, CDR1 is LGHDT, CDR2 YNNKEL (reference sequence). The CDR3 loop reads CASSEGRPGHEQFF. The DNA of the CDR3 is TGTGCCAGCAGCGAGGGACGCCCAGGCCATGAGCAGTTCTTC.

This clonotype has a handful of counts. The CDR3 nucleotides are TGCGCCAGCAGCCAAGATCGGGTAGCGGGAGCCGAGACCCAGTACTTC. Its protein product is CASSQDRVAGAETQYF. The chain links TRBV4-3 to TRBJ2-5, with TRBD2 matching 9 bases. Germline V CDR1 and CDR2: LGHNA, YSLEER. This CDR3 comprises 16 residues. The J segment lost 5 bases and the V segment lost 0 bases, leaving 7 bases of the junction unmatched.

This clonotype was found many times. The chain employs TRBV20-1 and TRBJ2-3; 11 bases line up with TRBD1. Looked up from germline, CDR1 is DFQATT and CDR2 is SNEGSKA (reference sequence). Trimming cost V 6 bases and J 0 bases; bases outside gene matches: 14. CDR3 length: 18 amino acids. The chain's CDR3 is CSAPDRGQPGASTDTQYF. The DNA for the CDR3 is TGCAGTGCCCCGGACAGGGGGCAGCCCGGGGCTAGCACAGATACGCAGTATTTT.

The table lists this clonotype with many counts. The chain's CDR3 is CASSLAIPDTQYF. CDR3 DNA: TGTGCCAGCAGTTTAGCGATACCGGATACGCAGTATTTT. The chain couples TRBV12-3 or TRBV12-4 to TRBJ2-3, with D unclear. Trimming stripped 0 bases from V and 6 bases from J, with 7 bases between. The CDR3 has 13 amino acids.

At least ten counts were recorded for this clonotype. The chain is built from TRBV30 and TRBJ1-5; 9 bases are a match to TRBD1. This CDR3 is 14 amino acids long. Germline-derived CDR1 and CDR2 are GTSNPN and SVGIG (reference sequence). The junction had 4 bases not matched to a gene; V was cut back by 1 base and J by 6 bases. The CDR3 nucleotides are TGTGCCTGGAGTGGGGACAGGGCGGCTCAGCCCCAGCATTTT. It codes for CAWSGDRAAQPQHF.

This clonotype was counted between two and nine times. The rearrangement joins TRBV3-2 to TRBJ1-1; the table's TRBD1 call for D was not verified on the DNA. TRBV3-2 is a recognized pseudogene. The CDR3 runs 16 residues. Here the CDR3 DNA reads TGTGCCAGCAGCCAAGACCCTTCGGGGGAGAACACTGAAGCTTTCTTT. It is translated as CASSQDPSGENTEAFF.

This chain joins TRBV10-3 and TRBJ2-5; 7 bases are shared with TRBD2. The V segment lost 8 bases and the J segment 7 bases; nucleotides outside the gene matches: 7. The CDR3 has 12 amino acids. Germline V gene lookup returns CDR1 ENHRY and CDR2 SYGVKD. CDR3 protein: CAIGAGARTQYF. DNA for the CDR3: TGTGCCATCGGTGCGGGAGCGCGGACCCAGTACTTC.

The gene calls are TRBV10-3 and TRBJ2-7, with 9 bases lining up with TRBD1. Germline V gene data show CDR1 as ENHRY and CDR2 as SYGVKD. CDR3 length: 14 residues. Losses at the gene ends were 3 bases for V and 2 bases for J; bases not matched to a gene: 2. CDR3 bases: TGTGCCATCAGTGACCGACAGGGGGCCTACGAGCAGTACTTC. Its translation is CAISDRQGAYEQYF.

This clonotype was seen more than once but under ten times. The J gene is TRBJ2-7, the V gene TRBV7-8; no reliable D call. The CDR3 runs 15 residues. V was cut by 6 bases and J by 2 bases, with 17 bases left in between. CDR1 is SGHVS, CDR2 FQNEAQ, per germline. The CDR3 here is CASSRGPTTTYEQYF. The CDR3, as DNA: TGTGCCAGCAGTCGAGGACCGACGACGACCTACGAGCAGTACTTC.

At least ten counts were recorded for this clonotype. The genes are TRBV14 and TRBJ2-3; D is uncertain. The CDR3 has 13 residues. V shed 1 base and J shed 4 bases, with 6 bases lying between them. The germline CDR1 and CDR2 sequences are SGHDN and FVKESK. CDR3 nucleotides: TGTGCCAGCAGCCAAGTCCACTCAGATACGCAGTATTTT. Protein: CASSQVHSDTQYF.

The CDR3 is CASSLRSGGTYNEQFF. In DNA, the CDR3 is TGTGCCAGCAGCTTACGGAGCGGGGGCACCTACAATGAGCAGTTCTTC. The genes are TRBV7-3 and TRBJ2-1; TRBD2 matches 8 bases. The germline V gene encodes CDR1 SGHTA and CDR2 FQGTGA. V was clipped by 2 bases and J by 2 bases; unmatched bases: 5. The CDR3 runs to 16 residues. The whole variable domain, filled in from reference TRBV7-3 and TRBJ2-1, reads GAGVSQTPSNKVTEKGKYVELRCDPISGHTALYWYRQSLGQGPEFLIYFQGTGAADDSGLPNDRFFAVRPEGSVSTLKIQRTERGDSAVYLCASSLRSGGTYNEQFFGPGTRLTVL.

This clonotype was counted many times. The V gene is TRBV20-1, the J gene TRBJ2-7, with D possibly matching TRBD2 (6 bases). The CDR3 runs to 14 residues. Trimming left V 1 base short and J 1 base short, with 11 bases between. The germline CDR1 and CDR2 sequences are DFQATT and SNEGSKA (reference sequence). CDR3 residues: CSARAGGISYEQYF. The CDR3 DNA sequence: TGCAGTGCTAGAGCAGGCGGGATATCCTACGAGCAGTACTTC.

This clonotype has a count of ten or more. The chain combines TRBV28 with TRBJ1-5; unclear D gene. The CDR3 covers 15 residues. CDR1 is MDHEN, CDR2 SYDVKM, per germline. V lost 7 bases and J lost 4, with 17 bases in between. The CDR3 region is CASKGGQRKNQPQHF. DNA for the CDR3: TGTGCCAGCAAAGGAGGGCAGAGAAAAAATCAGCCCCAGCATTTT.

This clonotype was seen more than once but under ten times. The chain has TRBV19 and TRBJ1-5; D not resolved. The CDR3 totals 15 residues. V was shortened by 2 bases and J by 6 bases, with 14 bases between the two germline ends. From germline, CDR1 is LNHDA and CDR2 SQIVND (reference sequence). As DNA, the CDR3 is TGTGCCAGTAGTATAATGACTGGGGTTGGTCAGCCCCAGCATTTT. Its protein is CASSIMTGVGQPQHF. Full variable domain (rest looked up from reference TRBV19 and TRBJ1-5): DGGITQSPKYLFRKEGQNVTLSCEQNLNHDAMYWYRQDPGQGLRLIYYSQIVNDFQKGDIAEGYSVSREKKESFPLTVTSAQKNPTAFYLCASSIMTGVGQPQHFGDGTRLSIL.

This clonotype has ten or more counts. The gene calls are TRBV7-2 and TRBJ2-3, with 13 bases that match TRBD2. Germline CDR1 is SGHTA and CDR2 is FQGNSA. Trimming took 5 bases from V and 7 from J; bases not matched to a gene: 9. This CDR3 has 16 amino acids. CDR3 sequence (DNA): TGTGCCAGCAGCCCACGGACTAGCGGGAGAATGTATACGCAGTATTTT. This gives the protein CASSPRTSGRMYTQYF.

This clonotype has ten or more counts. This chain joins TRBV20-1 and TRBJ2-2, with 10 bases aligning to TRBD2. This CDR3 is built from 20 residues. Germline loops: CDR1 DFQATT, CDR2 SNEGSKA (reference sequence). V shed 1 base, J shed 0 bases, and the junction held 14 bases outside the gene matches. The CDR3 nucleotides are TGCAGTGCTAGAGCTAGGGTTGCTAGCGGGAGTCCGACGAACACCGGGGAGCTGTTTTTT. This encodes CSARARVASGSPTNTGELFF.

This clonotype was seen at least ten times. The CDR3 DNA sequence: TGTGCCAGCAGCTTAGACGGGACAGTCTATGGCTACACCTTC. Its protein is CASSLDGTVYGYTF. The V call is TRBV7-2, the J call TRBJ1-2; 7 positions match TRBD1. CDR3 length: 14 amino acids. Looked up from germline, CDR1 is SGHTA and CDR2 is FQGNSA. The V segment lost 1 base and the J segment 4 bases; nucleotides outside the gene matches: 3.

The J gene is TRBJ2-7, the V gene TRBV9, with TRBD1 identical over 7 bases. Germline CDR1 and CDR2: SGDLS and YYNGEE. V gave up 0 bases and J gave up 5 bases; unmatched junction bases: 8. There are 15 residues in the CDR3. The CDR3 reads CASSVEGGQKDEQYF. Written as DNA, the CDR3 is TGTGCCAGCAGCGTAGAAGGGGGCCAGAAAGACGAGCAGTACTTC.

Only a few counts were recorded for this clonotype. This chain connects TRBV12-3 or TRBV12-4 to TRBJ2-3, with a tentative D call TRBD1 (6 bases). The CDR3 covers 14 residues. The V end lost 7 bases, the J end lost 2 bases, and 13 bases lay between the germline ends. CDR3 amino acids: CASINRDYTDTQYF. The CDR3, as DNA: TGTGCCAGCATCAACAGGGATTACACAGATACGCAGTATTTT.

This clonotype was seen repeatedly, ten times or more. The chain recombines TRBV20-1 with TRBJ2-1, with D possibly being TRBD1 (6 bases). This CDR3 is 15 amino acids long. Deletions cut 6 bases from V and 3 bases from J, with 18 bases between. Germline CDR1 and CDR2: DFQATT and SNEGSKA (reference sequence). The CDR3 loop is CSAPSRTGHYNEQFF. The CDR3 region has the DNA TGCAGTGCCCCCAGCCGGACGGGACACTACAATGAGCAGTTCTTC.